A single sample gave rise to the 2 T cell receptor beta chains below, sequenced in a study of blood T cell repertoires in COVID-19. The data were produced by immunoSEQ multiplex PCR, yet TCRdb's version contains in-frame clones alone and is incomplete. The table lists 150,000 to 200,000 clones, more than 75% of them singletons, with approximately 3.5% in the top ten. Material for sequencing was peripheral blood. The receptor set was obtained from a man between 70 and 80 years old with acute or convalescent COVID-19.

V and J are TRBV12-3 or TRBV12-4 and TRBJ1-2; 7 nucleotides align to TRBD1. This CDR3 is built from 13 residues. V shed 8 bases and J 3 bases; nucleotides not matched to a gene: 6. CDR3 sequence (DNA): TGTGCCAGCCGGCGTCAGGGGGACTATGGCTACACCTTC. Translation: CASRRQGDYGYTF.

This clone was seen only a few times. J is TRBJ2-3 and V is TRBV6-5, with 10 bases aligning to TRBD1. The CDR3 runs to 16 residues. J lost 1 base, V lost 4 bases, and 5 bases had no gene match. Germline V gene sequence: CDR1 MNHEY, CDR2 SVGAGI. In DNA form, the CDR3 reads TGTGCCAGCAGTTCCCGGACAGGGGGGGGCACAGATACGCAGTATTTT. Translated: CASSSRTGGGTDTQYF.